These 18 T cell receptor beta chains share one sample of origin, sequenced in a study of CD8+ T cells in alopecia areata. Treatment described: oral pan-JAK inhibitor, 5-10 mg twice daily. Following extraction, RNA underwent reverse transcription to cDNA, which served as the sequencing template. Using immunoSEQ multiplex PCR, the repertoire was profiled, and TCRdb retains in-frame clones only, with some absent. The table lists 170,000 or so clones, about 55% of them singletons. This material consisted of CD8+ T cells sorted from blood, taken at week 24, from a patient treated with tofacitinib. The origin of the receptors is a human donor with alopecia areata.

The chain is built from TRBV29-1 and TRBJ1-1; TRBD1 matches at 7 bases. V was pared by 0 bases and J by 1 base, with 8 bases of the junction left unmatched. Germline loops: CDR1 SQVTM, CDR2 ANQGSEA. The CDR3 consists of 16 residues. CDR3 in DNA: TGCAGCGTTGAAGAGGTACAGGGGAGACCGAACACTGAAGCTTTCTTT. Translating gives CSVEEVQGRPNTEAFF.

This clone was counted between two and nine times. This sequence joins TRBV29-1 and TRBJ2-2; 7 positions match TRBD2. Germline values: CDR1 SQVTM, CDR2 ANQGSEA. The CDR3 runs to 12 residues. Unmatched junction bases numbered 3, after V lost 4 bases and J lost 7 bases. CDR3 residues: CSVGSGGGELFF. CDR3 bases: TGCAGCGTTGGCTCGGGAGGCGGGGAGCTGTTTTTT.

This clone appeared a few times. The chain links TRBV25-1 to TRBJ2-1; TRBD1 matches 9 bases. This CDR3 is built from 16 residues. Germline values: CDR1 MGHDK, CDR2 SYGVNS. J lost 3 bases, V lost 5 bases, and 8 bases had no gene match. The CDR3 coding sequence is TGTGCCAGCAGTTCCGTCCGGGACAGGGTCTACAATGAGCAGTTCTTC. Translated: CASSSVRDRVYNEQFF.

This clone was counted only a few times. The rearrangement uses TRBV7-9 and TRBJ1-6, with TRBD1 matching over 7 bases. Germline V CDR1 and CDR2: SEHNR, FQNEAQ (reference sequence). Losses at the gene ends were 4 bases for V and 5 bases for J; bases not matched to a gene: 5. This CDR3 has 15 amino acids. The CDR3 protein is CASSSTGADNSPLHF. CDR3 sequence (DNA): TGTGCCAGCAGCTCCACAGGGGCAGATAATTCACCCCTCCACTTT.

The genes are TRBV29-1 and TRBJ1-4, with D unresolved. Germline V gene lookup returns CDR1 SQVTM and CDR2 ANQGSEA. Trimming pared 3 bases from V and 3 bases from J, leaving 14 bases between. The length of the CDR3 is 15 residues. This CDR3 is CSVEPIGASNEKLFF. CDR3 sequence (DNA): TGCAGCGTTGAGCCCATAGGAGCTTCTAATGAAAAACTGTTTTTT.

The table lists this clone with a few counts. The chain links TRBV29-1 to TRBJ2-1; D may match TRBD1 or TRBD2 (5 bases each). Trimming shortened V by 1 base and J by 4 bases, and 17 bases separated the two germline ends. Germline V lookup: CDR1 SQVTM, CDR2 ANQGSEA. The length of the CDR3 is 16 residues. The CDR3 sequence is CSVEGRGVYAYNEQFF. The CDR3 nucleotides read TGCAGCGTTGAAGGAAGGGGAGTATATGCGTACAATGAGCAGTTCTTC.

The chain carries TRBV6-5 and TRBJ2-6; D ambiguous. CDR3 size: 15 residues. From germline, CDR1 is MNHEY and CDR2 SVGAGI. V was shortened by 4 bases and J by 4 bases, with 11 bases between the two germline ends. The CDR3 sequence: CASSSPPEGANVLTF. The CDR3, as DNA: TGTGCCAGCAGTTCTCCTCCGGAGGGGGCCAACGTCCTGACTTTC.

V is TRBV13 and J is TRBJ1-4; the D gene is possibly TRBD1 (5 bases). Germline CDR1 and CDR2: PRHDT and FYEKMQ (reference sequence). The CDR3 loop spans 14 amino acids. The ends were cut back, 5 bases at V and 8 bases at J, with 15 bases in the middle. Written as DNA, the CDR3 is TGTGCCAGCAGCATCAGGGCTTCGGAAGAAAAACTGTTTTTT. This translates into CASSIRASEEKLFF.

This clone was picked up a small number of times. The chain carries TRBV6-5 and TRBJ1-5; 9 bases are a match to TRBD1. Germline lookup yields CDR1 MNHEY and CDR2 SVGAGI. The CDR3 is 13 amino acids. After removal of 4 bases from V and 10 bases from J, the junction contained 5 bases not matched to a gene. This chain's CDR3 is CASSLDRGAPQHF. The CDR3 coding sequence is TGTGCCAGCAGTTTGGACAGGGGCGCACCCCAGCATTTT.

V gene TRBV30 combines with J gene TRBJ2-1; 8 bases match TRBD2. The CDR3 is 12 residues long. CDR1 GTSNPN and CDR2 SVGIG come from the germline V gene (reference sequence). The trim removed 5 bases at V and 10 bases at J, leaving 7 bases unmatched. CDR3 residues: CAWEYGGGEQFF. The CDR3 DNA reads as TGTGCCTGGGAGTATGGCGGGGGGGAGCAGTTCTTC. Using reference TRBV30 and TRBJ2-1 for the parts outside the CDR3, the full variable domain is SQTIHQWPATLVQPVGSPLSLECTVEGTSNPNLYWYRQAAGRGLQLLFYSVGIGQISSEVPQNLSASRPQDRQFILSSKKLLLSDSGFYLCAWEYGGGEQFFGPGTRLTVL.

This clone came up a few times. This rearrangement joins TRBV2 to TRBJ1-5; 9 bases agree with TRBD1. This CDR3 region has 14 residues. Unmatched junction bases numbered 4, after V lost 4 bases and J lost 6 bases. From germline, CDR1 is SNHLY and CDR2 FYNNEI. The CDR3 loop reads CASSGGQGPQPQHF. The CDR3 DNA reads TGTGCCAGCAGTGGGGGACAGGGACCTCAGCCCCAGCATTTT.

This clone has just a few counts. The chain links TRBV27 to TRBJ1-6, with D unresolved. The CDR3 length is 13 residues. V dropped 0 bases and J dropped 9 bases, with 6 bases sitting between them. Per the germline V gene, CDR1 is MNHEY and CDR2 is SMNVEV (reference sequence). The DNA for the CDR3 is TGTGCCAGCAGTTTATCGAGCGGTTCACCCCTCCACTTT. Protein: CASSLSSGSPLHF.

The CDR3 bases are TGTGCCAGCAGCATTGGATGGGGATTTAATCAGCCCCAGCATTTT. This sequence encodes CASSIGWGFNQPQHF. The rearrangement joins TRBV5-6 to TRBJ1-5; D ambiguous. This CDR3 comprises 15 residues. The germline V gene encodes CDR1 SGHDT and CDR2 YYEEEE. V lost 4 bases, J lost 4 bases, and 15 bases lay in between.

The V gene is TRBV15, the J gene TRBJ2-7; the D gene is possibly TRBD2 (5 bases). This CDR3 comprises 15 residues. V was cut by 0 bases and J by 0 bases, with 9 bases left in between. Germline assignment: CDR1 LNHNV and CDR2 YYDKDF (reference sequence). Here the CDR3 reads CATSRDRGVSYEQYF. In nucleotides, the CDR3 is TGTGCCACCAGCAGAGATCGGGGTGTCTCCTACGAGCAGTACTTC. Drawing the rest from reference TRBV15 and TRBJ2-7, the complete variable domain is DAMVIQNPRYQVTQFGKPVTLSCSQTLNHNVMYWYQQKSSQAPKLLFHYYDKDFNNEADTPDNFQSRRPNTSFCFLDIRSPGLGDTAMYLCATSRDRGVSYEQYFGPGTRLTVT.

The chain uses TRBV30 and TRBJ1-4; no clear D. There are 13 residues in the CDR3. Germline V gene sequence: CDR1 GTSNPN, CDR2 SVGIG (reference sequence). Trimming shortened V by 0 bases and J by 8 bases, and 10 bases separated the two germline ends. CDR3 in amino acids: CAWSVSFIEKLFF. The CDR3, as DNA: TGTGCCTGGAGTGTATCATTTATCGAAAAACTGTTTTTT.

CDR3 DNA sequence: TGTGCCTGGAGTGGAGGGACACCCCGAAATATTAACTATGGCTACACCTTC. This translates into CAWSGGTPRNINYGYTF. The chain uses TRBV30 and TRBJ1-2, with D possibly being TRBD1 (6 bases). The CDR3 spans 17 residues. The V gene's germline CDR1 is GTSNPN and CDR2 SVGIG (reference sequence). The ends were cut back, 1 base at V and 1 base at J, with 19 bases in the middle.

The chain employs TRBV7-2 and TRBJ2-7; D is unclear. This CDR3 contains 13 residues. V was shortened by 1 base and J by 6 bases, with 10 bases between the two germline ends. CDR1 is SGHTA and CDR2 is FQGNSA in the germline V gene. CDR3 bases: TGTGCCAGCAGCTTAGTCGGAACACGCGAGCAGTACTTC. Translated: CASSLVGTREQYF.

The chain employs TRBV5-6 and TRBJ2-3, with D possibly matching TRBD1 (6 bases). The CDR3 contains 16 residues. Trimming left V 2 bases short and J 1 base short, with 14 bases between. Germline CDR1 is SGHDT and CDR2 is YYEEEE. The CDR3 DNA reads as TGTGCCAGCAGCTTTGAAGGGGGATCGGGCACAGATACGCAGTATTTT. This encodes CASSFEGGSGTDTQYF.